The 14 T cell receptor beta chains below come from one sample, sequenced in a study of blood T cell repertoires in COVID-19. The data were produced by immunoSEQ multiplex PCR, yet TCRdb's version contains in-frame clones alone and is incomplete. The profile covers 90,000 or so clones, with roughly 70% appearing a single time and around 14% taken by the ten largest. Sequenced material: peripheral blood. The receptors originated from a woman older than 75 with acute or convalescent COVID-19.

In DNA, the CDR3 is TGCGCCAGCTCCGGTTCCGGACAGGCCACTTATGGCTACACCTTC. Protein: CASSGSGQATYGYTF. This chain links TRBV5-1 with TRBJ1-2; 7 positions agree with TRBD1. The CDR3 contains 15 residues. CDR1 and CDR2 from the germline V gene are SGHRS and YFSETQ. The V and J ends lost 7 bases and 5 bases, in that order; junction bases with no gene match: 14.

The chain employs TRBV5-8 and TRBJ1-4, with TRBD1 as a possible D gene (6 bases). CDR1 is SGHTS and CDR2 is YDEGEE in the germline V gene. The CDR3 contains 15 residues. Trimming removed 3 bases from V and 7 bases from J, with 16 bases in between. The CDR3 coding sequence is TGTGCCAGCAGCTCGGGACACCCTGGGGCTGAAAAACTGTTTTTT. Translating it yields CASSSGHPGAEKLFF.

The rearrangement joins TRBV4-1 to TRBJ2-5; 8 bases agree with TRBD1. The V gene's germline CDR1 is MGHRA and CDR2 YSYEKL. The CDR3 runs to 15 residues. The V and J ends lost 4 bases and 4 bases, in that order; junction bases with no gene match: 8. CDR3 nucleotides: TGCGCCAGCAGCCGCGGACAGGGTGGGGCAGAGACCCAGTACTTC. As protein: CASSRGQGGAETQYF.

The CDR3 here is CATSPRTSGGNYEQYF. CDR3 DNA sequence: TGTGCCACCAGCCCGAGGACTAGCGGGGGGAACTACGAGCAGTACTTC. This chain links TRBV15 with TRBJ2-7; 14 nucleotides line up with TRBD2. The CDR3 spans 16 residues. V was pared by 5 bases and J by 3 bases, with 6 bases of the junction left unmatched. Germline V lookup: CDR1 LNHNV, CDR2 YYDKDF (reference sequence).

This clone was counted ten times or more. The chain couples TRBV19 to TRBJ1-4; D is unresolved. Germline CDR1 is LNHDA and CDR2 is SQIVND (reference sequence). CDR3 size: 14 residues. Deletions cut 8 bases from V and 1 base from J, with 11 bases between. CDR3 sequence reads: CASSPPETNEKLFF. CDR3 coding DNA: TGTGCCAGTTCCCCCCCAGAAACTAATGAAAAACTGTTTTTT.

The chain employs TRBV7-2 and TRBJ1-2; 8 bases match TRBD1. There are 16 residues in the CDR3. V shed 4 bases and J 7 bases; nucleotides not matched to a gene: 14. Per germline, CDR1 SGHTA and CDR2 FQGNSA. The CDR3 region has the DNA TGTGCCAGCAGCTCGTTCCAGGGGGCGGAATCGGCTGGCTACACCTTC. Its translation: CASSSFQGAESAGYTF.

This clone was seen only a few times. The V and J genes are TRBV13 and TRBJ1-1, with TRBD1 matching over 9 bases. Germline V gene sequence: CDR1 PRHDT, CDR2 FYEKMQ (reference sequence). This CDR3 spans 15 amino acids. Trimming took 4 bases from V and 2 from J; bases not matched to a gene: 5. CDR3 coding DNA: TGTGCCAGCAGCTCTGGGGGACAGGGAAACACTGAAGCTTTCTTT. Its protein is CASSSGGQGNTEAFF.

The V gene is TRBV4-3, the J gene TRBJ2-7; D remains unclear. The V and J ends lost 0 bases and 0 bases respectively, with 12 bases between them. The CDR3 totals 16 residues. Germline CDR1 LGHNA, CDR2 YSLEER. This CDR3 reads CASSQDSTTPSYEQYF. The DNA of the CDR3 is TGCGCCAGCAGCCAAGATAGTACTACCCCCTCCTACGAGCAGTACTTC.

CDR3 in amino acids: CASSPNLSGDGYTF. The DNA of the CDR3 is TGTGCCAGCAGCCCTAACCTTTCCGGGGATGGCTACACCTTC. The genes are TRBV7-9 and TRBJ1-2; D call uncertain. Germline V gene lookup returns CDR1 SEHNR and CDR2 FQNEAQ (reference sequence). V was trimmed by 5 bases and J by 6 bases, leaving 16 bases between them. The CDR3 has 14 residues.

This clone was seen more than once but under ten times. J is TRBJ2-7 and V is TRBV27; 10 bases fit TRBD1. The CDR3 runs to 13 residues. The germline V gene encodes CDR1 MNHEY and CDR2 SMNVEV (reference sequence). V was clipped by 8 bases and J by 6 bases; unmatched bases: 7. For the CDR3, the DNA is TGTGCCAGCCAAAGAGACAGGGGGCCCGAGCAGTACTTC. Protein sequence: CASQRDRGPEQYF.

J is TRBJ2-5 and V is TRBV11-2; 7 positions agree with TRBD2. CDR1 is SGHAT and CDR2 is FQNNGV in the germline V gene. V lost 4 bases, J lost 4 bases, and 9 bases stayed unmatched. There are 15 residues in the CDR3. DNA for the CDR3: TGTGCCAGCAGCTCCGTAAGCGGGGTGGGAGAGACCCAGTACTTC. It yields the protein CASSSVSGVGETQYF. The variable domain in full, with the rest retrieved from reference TRBV11-2 and TRBJ2-5, is EAGVAQSPRYKIIEKRQSVAFWCNPISGHATLYWYQQILGQGPKLLIQFQNNGVVDDSQLPKDRFSAERLKGVDSTLKIQPAKLEDSAVYLCASSSVSGVGETQYFGPGTRLLVL.

V gene TRBV7-3 combines with J gene TRBJ2-5, with a weak D call TRBD1 (5 bases). The V end was cut by 1 base, the J end by 1 base, with 10 bases between. This CDR3 has 15 residues. The germline V gene has CDR1 SGHTA and CDR2 FQGTGA. CDR3 nucleotide sequence: TGTGCCAGCAGCTTAATGGGGCAGGTCCAAGAGACCCAGTACTTC. Its protein product is CASSLMGQVQETQYF.

The chain couples TRBV7-2 to TRBJ1-2; no firm D call. The ends were cut back, 1 base at V and 13 bases at J, with 16 bases in the middle. From germline, CDR1 is SGHTA and CDR2 FQGNSA. CDR3 length equals 13 residues. In nucleotides, the CDR3 is TGTGCCAGCAGCTTAGACGGCAGGTTCGGTTTCACCTTC. As protein: CASSLDGRFGFTF.

The V call is TRBV10-3, the J call TRBJ2-3; 9 bases line up with TRBD2. The CDR3 runs to 14 residues. Losses at the gene ends were 10 bases for V and 2 bases for J; bases not matched to a gene: 7. Germline CDR1 reads ENHRY; CDR2 reads SYGVKD. CDR3 sequence reads: CATLGLADTDTQYF. The CDR3 DNA reads TGTGCCACCTTGGGACTAGCTGACACAGATACGCAGTATTTT.